One sample yielded the 27 T cell receptor beta chains listed below, sequenced in a study of cytomegalovirus exposure and HLA in healthy donors (dated by TCRdb to 2016 to 2017). Preparation of the library involved the immunoSEQ multiplex PCR assay. For the multiplex PCR, a mixture combining 60 forward primers for TCR Vbeta segments and 13 reverse primers for TCR Jbeta segments was used. Imported from immuneACCESS, the table was reduced by TCRdb to in-frame sequences with V and J called. These copies leave out some clones; in studies compared against another copy, an unresolved V gene accounts for under half, and the cause of the remainder is not known. Present in this sample are 150,000 to 200,000 clones, 65% to 80% of which were seen just once. The top ten constitute around 3.2% of the sample. Material for sequencing was PBMCs. The origin of the receptors is a woman aged 45-60 years in good health and CMV-seropositive.

As for this clone: Other nucleotide sequences in the sample specify the same CDR3. V usage is TRBV4-3 and J usage is TRBJ1-1, with D hard to call. V was cut by 0 bases and J by 2 bases, with 10 bases left in between. CDR1 is LGHNA, CDR2 YSLEER, per germline. This CDR3 comprises 15 residues. The CDR3 sequence is CASSQDKGGNTEAFF. The CDR3 bases are TGCGCCAGCAGCCAAGATAAGGGAGGCAACACTGAAGCTTTCTTT.

The DNA for the CDR3 is TGCGCCAGCAGCTGGGGGGAAACGTCTGGGGCCAACGTCCTGACTTTC. It yields the protein CASSWGETSGANVLTF. V and J are TRBV5-1 and TRBJ2-6; TRBD2 is a possible D gene (6 bases). V was shortened by 3 bases and J by 1 base, with 11 bases between the two germline ends. The CDR3 length is 16 residues. In germline, CDR1 is SGHRS, CDR2 YFSETQ.

The chain has TRBV7-2 and TRBJ2-5; D is possibly TRBD2 (6 bases). This CDR3 is 14 amino acids long. Germline values: CDR1 SGHTA, CDR2 FQGNSA. Trimming took off 4 bases at V and 4 bases at J, with 13 bases between the two ends. As DNA, the CDR3 is TGTGCCAGCAGCTGGGGCGGGGTCGGAGAGACCCAGTACTTC. Protein sequence: CASSWGGVGETQYF.

V is TRBV11-3 and J is TRBJ1-1; a possible D gene is TRBD1 (6 bases). This CDR3 has 16 amino acids. V gave up 0 bases and J gave up 2 bases, with 13 bases separating them. CDR1 and CDR2 from the germline V gene are SGHNT and YENEEA. DNA for the CDR3: TGTGCCAGCAGCTTAGATTGGGGGCGCGGAAACACTGAAGCTTTCTTT. Translated, it gives CASSLDWGRGNTEAFF.

The J gene is TRBJ1-1, the V gene TRBV18; D possibly corresponds to TRBD1 (5 bases). Trimming pared 6 bases from V and 7 bases from J, leaving 18 bases between. Germline lookup yields CDR1 KGHSH and CDR2 LQKENI. This CDR3 is built from 14 residues. In DNA, the CDR3 is TGTGCCAGCTCCCCGTCGGGGGGGTTGAATGAAGCTTTCTTT. Translated: CASSPSGGLNEAFF.

In regard to this clone: The junction shows a germline mismatch at one end, possibly a read error. Different DNA sequences within this sample yield the same CDR3. The genes are TRBV5-6 and TRBJ1-4; D perhaps matches TRBD1 (6 bases). CDR1 is SGHDT, CDR2 YYEEEE, per germline. This CDR3 spans 11 amino acids. The CDR3 reads CASSQYRELFF. CDR3 coding DNA: TGCGCCAGCAGCCAATACAGGGAACTGTTTTTT.

As for this clone: The junction differs from germline at one of its ends, possibly a read error. This chain connects TRBV11-2 to TRBJ2-7; 8 bases align to TRBD2. The germline V gene encodes CDR1 SGHAT and CDR2 FQNNGV. The CDR3 covers 14 residues. The CDR3 loop is CASRLAGSSYEQYF. DNA for the CDR3: TGTGCCAGCAGATTAGCGGGGAGCTCCTACGAGCAGTACTTC.

As regards this clone: Additional DNA sequences in this sample encode the identical CDR3. The chain uses TRBV2 and TRBJ1-5; no firm D call. Germline assignment: CDR1 SNHLY and CDR2 FYNNEI. The V and J ends lost 3 bases and 7 bases respectively, with 19 bases between them. CDR3 length: 16 residues. The CDR3 region has the DNA TGTGCCAGCAGTGAGAGGGAGGTTCTTACGGACCAGCCCCAGCATTTT. Encoded protein: CASSEREVLTDQPQHF.

The chain uses TRBV6-1 and TRBJ2-7; 12 bases align to TRBD2. The CDR3 has 14 residues. The germline gives CDR1 MNHNS, CDR2 SASEGT. V dropped 6 bases and J dropped 2; count of bases not matched to a gene: 2. CDR3 sequence reads: CASSGLAGPYEQYF. DNA for the CDR3: TGTGCCAGCAGCGGACTAGCGGGACCCTACGAGCAGTACTTC.

This sequence joins TRBV14 and TRBJ2-7, with D maybe TRBD1 (5 bases). Trimming cost V 4 bases and J 3 bases, with 13 bases left between them. CDR3 size: 14 residues. Germline V gives CDR1 SGHDN, CDR2 FVKESK. For the CDR3, the DNA is TGTGCCAGCAGCCCCCGGACACCTGGCTACGAGCAGTACTTC. Amino acid sequence: CASSPRTPGYEQYF.

This chain connects TRBV21-1 to TRBJ1-1; the table's D call TRBD1 went unverified against the DNA. TRBV21-1 represents a pseudogene. The CDR3 has 19 residues. CDR3 sequence: CASSKAGSQALPRNTEAFF. The CDR3 region has the DNA TGTGCCAGCAGCAAAGCAGGTAGTCAGGCTCTACCCAGGAACACTGAAGCTTTCTTT.

The rearrangement joins TRBV4-3 to TRBJ1-5; no definite D call. V shed 1 base and J shed 4 bases, with 5 bases lying between them. CDR3 length: 13 residues. Germline CDR1 reads LGHNA; CDR2 reads YSLEER. This CDR3 is CASSQGANQPQHF. The CDR3 DNA follows: TGCGCCAGCAGCCAAGGGGCTAATCAGCCCCAGCATTTT.

This chain uses TRBV15 with TRBJ1-5, with TRBD1 matching 9 bases. The germline gives CDR1 LNHNV, CDR2 YYDKDF (reference sequence). The CDR3 contains 14 residues. With 3 bases clipped from V and 7 bases from J, the junction kept 4 bases outside the gene matches. The CDR3 protein is CATSRDRGGQPQHF. CDR3 in DNA: TGTGCCACCAGCAGGGACAGGGGAGGCCAGCCCCAGCATTTT.

The chain carries TRBV7-6 and TRBJ1-3, with D perhaps TRBD1 (5 bases). Trimming stripped 0 bases from V and 3 bases from J, with 6 bases between. Per germline, CDR1 SGHVS and CDR2 FNYEAQ. The CDR3 is 14 amino acids. As DNA, the CDR3 is TGTGCCAGCAGCTTAGCAGGGGTTGGAAACACCATATATTTT. Translating it yields CASSLAGVGNTIYF.

The chain has TRBV27 and TRBJ2-7; 7 bases are a match to TRBD1. V shed 6 bases, J shed 1 base, and the junction held 12 bases outside the gene matches. CDR3 length: 16 residues. Per the germline V gene, CDR1 is MNHEY and CDR2 is SMNVEV (reference sequence). CDR3 in amino acids: CASSRPGQDISYEQYF. CDR3 nucleotide sequence: TGTGCCAGCAGCCGCCCCGGACAGGACATTTCCTACGAGCAGTACTTC.

There are a few counts of this clone. The chain links TRBV7-9 to TRBJ2-2; 15 positions match TRBD2. Germline CDR1 and CDR2: SEHNR and FQNEAQ (reference sequence). The length of the CDR3 is 18 residues. Germline trimming cut 5 bases from V and 6 bases from J; bases unmatched to any gene: 10. The CDR3 nucleotides read TGTGCCAGCAGCACCGGACTAGCGGGAGGGCGGCGACCCGGGGAGCTGTTTTTT. Its protein is CASSTGLAGGRRPGELFF.

J is TRBJ1-1 and V is TRBV29-1; possibly TRBD1 for D (5 bases). CDR1 and CDR2 (germline): SQVTM, ANQGSEA. The CDR3 is 13 amino acids. V lost 4 bases to trimming and J lost 2 bases, with 11 bases between them. The CDR3 DNA is TGCAGCGTTGCCCAGACAGTAAACACTGAAGCTTTCTTT. This codes for CSVAQTVNTEAFF.

V and J are TRBV28 and TRBJ1-5, with TRBD1 identical over 8 bases. The CDR3 is 15 residues long. Per germline, CDR1 MDHEN and CDR2 SYDVKM. V dropped 4 bases and J dropped 4; count of bases not matched to a gene: 6. CDR3 protein: CASSSGQGGNQPQHF. In DNA, the CDR3 is TGTGCCAGCAGTTCAGGACAGGGAGGGAATCAGCCCCAGCATTTT. Using reference TRBV28 and TRBJ1-5 for the parts outside the CDR3, the full variable domain is DVKVTQSSRYLVKRTGEKVFLECVQDMDHENMFWYRQDPGLGLRLIYFSYDVKMKEKGDIPEGYSVSREKKERFSLILESASTNQTSMYLCASSSGQGGNQPQHFGDGTRLSIL.

The rearrangement joins TRBV9 to TRBJ1-1, with 10 bases fitting TRBD1. Unmatched junction bases numbered 7, after V lost 4 bases and J lost 1 base. Germline V gene sequence: CDR1 SGDLS, CDR2 YYNGEE. The CDR3 is made up of 16 amino acids. CDR3 amino acids: CASSPRQGARNTEAFF. CDR3 DNA sequence: TGTGCCAGCAGCCCCCGACAGGGGGCTCGGAACACTGAAGCTTTCTTT.

A remark on this clone: At the DNA level, this CDR3 is encoded by other sequences in the same sample as well. The chain employs TRBV5-1 and TRBJ2-3; 9 positions agree with TRBD1. CDR1 and CDR2 from the germline V gene are SGHRS and YFSETQ. V shed 2 bases and J 1 base; nucleotides not matched to a gene: 5. The CDR3 totals 16 residues. CDR3 region: CASSLAGTGRTDTQYF. DNA of the CDR3: TGCGCCAGCAGCTTAGCCGGGACAGGGCGCACAGATACGCAGTATTTT. Filled out from reference TRBV5-1 and TRBJ2-3, the complete variable domain reads KAGVTQTPRYLIKTRGQQVTLSCSPISGHRSVSWYQQTPGQGLQFLFEYFSETQRNKGNFPGRFSGRQFSNSRSEMNVSTLELGDSALYLCASSLAGTGRTDTQYFGPGTRLTVL.

Points on this clone: A junction end diverges from the germline sequence, so it may reflect a read error. V and J are TRBV29-1 and TRBJ2-6; TRBD1 is a possible D gene (6 bases). Germline CDR1 and CDR2: SQVTM and ANQGSEA. The CDR3 loop spans 14 amino acids. The CDR3: CSAVTGPGANGLTF. The CDR3 bases are TGCAGCGCAGTAACAGGGCCTGGGGCCAACGGCCTGACTTTC.

V gene TRBV6-1 combines with J gene TRBJ2-1; a weak D match, TRBD1 (6 bases). Germline V gene sequence: CDR1 MNHNS, CDR2 SASEGT. CDR3 length: 14 amino acids. V was pared by 7 bases and J by 7 bases, with 17 bases between. CDR3 coding DNA: TGTGCCAGCATAAAACCTATGGGGGCGAATGAGCAGTTCTTC. It codes for CASIKPMGANEQFF.

The chain combines TRBV7-9 with TRBJ2-3; 8 bases match TRBD1. V shed 3 bases and J 2 bases; nucleotides not matched to a gene: 7. The CDR3 sequence is 16 residues long. The V gene's germline CDR1 is SEHNR and CDR2 FQNEAQ (reference sequence). The CDR3 sequence is CASSFSRQGITDTQYF. The CDR3 DNA follows: TGTGCCAGCAGCTTTTCACGACAGGGGATCACAGATACGCAGTATTTT. The complete variable domain, with remaining parts taken from reference TRBV7-9 and TRBJ2-3, reads DTGVSQNPRHKITKRGQNVTFRCDPISEHNRLYWYRQTLGQGPEFLTYFQNEAQLEKSRLLSDRFSAERPKGSFSTLEIQRTEQGDSAMYLCASSFSRQGITDTQYFGPGTRLTVL.

V and J are TRBV19 and TRBJ2-7, with a tentative D call TRBD1 (5 bases). The CDR3 is 12 residues long. The germline V and J ends were trimmed by 2 bases and 6 bases, with 8 bases remaining between them. Germline V gene lookup returns CDR1 LNHDA and CDR2 SQIVND (reference sequence). CDR3: CASSITDSEQYF. For the CDR3, the DNA is TGTGCCAGTAGTATAACCGACAGCGAGCAGTACTTC.

This chain connects TRBV21-1 to TRBJ2-2; TRBD2 reflects the table's D call only, with no check against the DNA. TRBV21-1 is given as a pseudogene. The CDR3 extends over 13 amino acids. CDR3 residues: CASREAGAGELFF. The CDR3 DNA reads TGTGCCAGCAGGGAAGCGGGGGCCGGGGAGCTGTTTTTT.

This clone has a single count. The chain uses TRBV5-1 and TRBJ2-1; 8 nucleotides match TRBD2. The junction had 8 bases not matched to a gene; V was cut back by 4 bases and J by 5 bases. Germline loops: CDR1 SGHRS, CDR2 YFSETQ. There are 15 residues in the CDR3. The CDR3 DNA reads TGCGCCAGCAGCCCTCCGGGGGGGCCGAACAATGAGCAGTTCTTC. Translation: CASSPPGGPNNEQFF. The variable domain in full, completed from reference TRBV5-1 and TRBJ2-1, reads KAGVTQTPRYLIKTRGQQVTLSCSPISGHRSVSWYQQTPGQGLQFLFEYFSETQRNKGNFPGRFSGRQFSNSRSEMNVSTLELGDSALYLCASSPPGGPNNEQFFGPGTRLTVL.

The chain carries TRBV7-9 and TRBJ2-3, with unresolved D. CDR3 size: 14 residues. V lost 4 bases and J lost 1, with 9 bases in between. Per the germline V gene, CDR1 is SEHNR and CDR2 is FQNEAQ (reference sequence). The CDR3 DNA sequence: TGTGCCAGCAGCTATCCCTTTGGCACAGATACGCAGTATTTT. Translation gives CASSYPFGTDTQYF.